The TCR beta chain described here comes from a study of blood T cell repertoires in COVID-19. The germline V gene encodes CDR1 SGHVS and CDR2 FQNEAQ. V was clipped by 1 base and J by 2 bases; unmatched bases: 3. This CDR3 has 16 amino acids. Authors' data handling: Nucleated cell number was recorded as an estimate derived from reference gene primer amplification. Generated by immunoSEQ multiplex PCR, the TCRdb table keeps only in-frame clones and is missing some. The V and J calls and the clone size are those of that table, but D and trimming were determined from the DNA. The repertoire consists of tens of thousands of clones, with 81% occurring once and the leading ten covering around 27%.

This chain joins TRBV7-8 and TRBJ2-7; the match to TRBD2 covers 12 bases. Sequenced sample: peripheral blood. This receptor was taken from a man older than 75 with active or convalescent COVID-19. The chain's CDR3 is CASSLGTSGKAYEQYF. The DNA for the CDR3 is TGTGCCAGCAGCTTAGGGACTAGCGGGAAGGCCTACGAGCAGTACTTC.